Each of the 30 T cell receptor beta chains below was sequenced from the same sample in a study of T cell repertoires in cytomegalovirus infection. TCRdb itself ran the reads through MiXCR, one entry per CDR3 protein. The table records more than 500,000 distinct CDR3 sequences, 16% of them present only once. Sample: CD8+ T cells from PBMCs. The receptors come from a human donor in good health (CMV status not recorded). Some clones in this sample may be carry-over from other donors' samples.

This clonotype was seen a few times. This chain connects TRBV5-1 to TRBJ1-1; maybe TRBD1 (6 bases). Trimming removed 4 bases at V and 0 bases at J, with 22 bases between. CDR1 and CDR2 (germline): SGHRS, YFSETQ. The CDR3 has 18 amino acids. The CDR3 protein is CASSLYSGAPRLNTEAFF. The CDR3 region has the DNA TGCGCCAGCAGCCTGTATTCAGGGGCCCCGCGGCTGAACACTGAAGCTTTCTTT.

A remark on this clonotype: The germline gene is not matched at one end of the junction; a read error may be the cause. The gene calls are TRBV11-2 and TRBJ1-2; D is undetermined. The CDR3 extends over 14 amino acids. Germline CDR1 SGHAT, CDR2 FQNNGV. The CDR3 loop reads CASSLEQLTGGYTF. The CDR3 DNA follows: TGTGCAAGCAGCTTAGAACAGTTGACGGGCGGCTACACCTTC.

Turning to this clonotype: Likely a read error: the CDR3 ends without its conserved phenylalanine or tryptophan. The DNA is omitted, as the CDR3 cannot be located on it reliably, and the CDR3 follows TCRdb's listing. V usage is TRBV6-2 or TRBV6-3 and J usage is TRBJ1-1. Per the germline V gene, CDR1 is MNHEY and CDR2 is SVGEGT. The CDR3 region is 14 residues in length, termini included. CDR3 sequence reads: CASSSPEPNTEHFL.

Comment on this clonotype: Because the CDR3 is missing its conserved closing phenylalanine or tryptophan, this is likely a read error. It is unclear where the CDR3 begins or ends on the DNA, so no DNA is shown, and the CDR3 is as TCRdb lists it. The V and J genes are TRBV5-6 and TRBJ2-1; the D call in the table, TRBD2, was not verified against the DNA. The CDR3 has 15 amino acids, counting both end residues. Germline CDR1 and CDR2: SGHDT and YYEEEE. CDR3 protein: CASSLSGGGDNEQCY.

This clonotype was recorded a few times. The chain is built from TRBV15 and TRBJ1-3, with 8 bases lining up with TRBD1. Per the germline V gene, CDR1 is LNHNV and CDR2 is YYDKDF (reference sequence). CDR3 size: 17 residues. V shed 0 bases and J 2 bases; nucleotides not matched to a gene: 6. DNA of the CDR3: TGTGCCACCAGCAGAGAGGGGGACAGGAGAGCTGGAAACACCATATATTTT. Translation gives CATSREGDRRAGNTIYF.

The gene calls are TRBV20-1 and TRBJ1-2, with 9 bases that match TRBD1. The trim removed 5 bases at V and 0 bases at J, leaving 10 bases unmatched. CDR3 length: 16 amino acids. Germline-derived CDR1 and CDR2 are DFQATT and SNEGSKA (reference sequence). The CDR3 spells CSAPNTGTGTNYGYTF. In nucleotides, the CDR3 is TGCAGTGCTCCTAACACCGGGACAGGGACTAACTATGGCTACACCTTC.

The V gene is TRBV12-3 or TRBV12-4, the J gene TRBJ1-1, with 10 bases matching TRBD1. CDR3 length: 17 residues. Germline trimming cut 3 bases from V and 0 bases from J; bases unmatched to any gene: 7. The CDR3 sequence is CASSFFTTGGLNTEAFF. CDR3 bases: TGTGCCAGCAGTTTTTTTACGACAGGGGGCTTGAACACTGAAGCTTTCTTT.

The chain has TRBV2 and TRBJ2-7; D is possibly TRBD2 (5 bases). Germline values: CDR1 SNHLY, CDR2 FYNNEI. CDR3 length: 14 residues. V was pared by 1 base and J by 3 bases, with 10 bases between. The DNA for the CDR3 is TGTGCCAGCAGTGAAGTGAGAGGGAGCTACGAGCAGTACTTC. Its translation: CASSEVRGSYEQYF.

This clonotype has a count of ten or more. V is TRBV10-3 and J is TRBJ2-3; 12 nucleotides agree with TRBD2. The CDR3 has 17 residues. V lost 2 bases, J lost 4 bases, and 7 bases stayed unmatched. Germline loops: CDR1 ENHRY, CDR2 SYGVKD. In DNA form, the CDR3 reads TGTGCCATCAGTGAGACTCGACTAGCGGGGGTGGCAGATACGCAGTATTTT. Its protein is CAISETRLAGVADTQYF.

This clonotype was detected only a few times. In nucleotides, the CDR3 is TGTGCCAGCAGCGTCCCCAGGTTATACTCTGGAAACACCATATATTTT. It encodes CASSVPRLYSGNTIYF. The chain recombines TRBV7-9 with TRBJ1-3; D is ambiguous. Trimming stripped 5 bases from V and 0 bases from J, with 14 bases between. Germline V gene sequence: CDR1 SEHNR, CDR2 FQNEAQ (reference sequence). The CDR3 contains 16 residues.

At least ten counts were recorded for this clonotype. This chain links TRBV6-1 with TRBJ2-1; 9 bases agree with TRBD2. CDR1 MNHNS and CDR2 SASEGT come from the germline V gene. This CDR3 contains 17 residues. Trimming at V came to 1 base and at J to 8 bases, leaving 12 bases not matched to a gene. Here the CDR3 DNA reads TGTGCCAGCAGTGAAGTCGAGGGGCGGGGGGGCCTATATGAGCAGTTCTTC. Its translation is CASSEVEGRGGLYEQFF.

This clonotype has at least ten counts. The chain combines TRBV27 with TRBJ1-1, with 7 nucleotides matching TRBD1. Germline CDR1 reads MNHEY; CDR2 reads SMNVEV (reference sequence). The junction had 17 bases not matched to a gene; V was cut back by 0 bases and J by 7 bases. The CDR3 consists of 18 residues. The CDR3 protein is CASSLSYGIDRDGFEAFF. The CDR3 DNA follows: TGTGCCAGCAGTTTATCGTACGGCATCGACAGGGACGGTTTTGAAGCTTTCTTT.

In this sample, this clonotype turned up a few times. The CDR3 protein is CSATTRDKFFEQFF. The DNA for the CDR3 is TGCAGTGCTACCACTAGGGACAAATTTTTTGAGCAGTTCTTC. J is TRBJ2-1 and V is TRBV20-1, with a tentative D call TRBD1 (6 bases). This CDR3 contains 14 residues. Germline V gene lookup returns CDR1 DFQATT and CDR2 SNEGSKA (reference sequence). V lost 4 bases and J 9 bases, leaving 19 bases between the germline ends.

This clonotype occurred a few times. The chain has TRBV7-4 and TRBJ2-4; the match to TRBD1 covers 9 bases. The junction had 7 bases not matched to a gene; V was cut back by 0 bases and J by 1 base. CDR1 and CDR2 from the germline V gene are SGHVT and SQSDAQ. CDR3 length equals 18 residues. CDR3 in amino acids: CASSLATGQGSAKNIQYF. CDR3 bases: TGTGCCAGCAGCTTAGCGACTGGACAGGGGAGCGCCAAAAACATTCAGTACTTC.

The genes are TRBV12-3 or TRBV12-4 and TRBJ2-7; 9 nucleotides line up with TRBD2. The CDR3 spans 16 residues. V lost 1 base, J lost 3 bases, and 7 bases stayed unmatched. The chain's CDR3 is CASSLVTAGGLYEQYF. The CDR3 nucleotides read TGTGCCAGCAGTTTAGTAACAGCGGGGGGTCTCTACGAGCAGTACTTC.

The sample holds many counts of this clonotype. The rearrangement links TRBV6-2 or TRBV6-3 to TRBJ2-4; D is unclear. The germline CDR1 and CDR2 sequences are MNHEY and SVGEGT. Trimming stripped 5 bases from V and 9 bases from J, with 8 bases between. The CDR3 sequence is 11 residues long. The CDR3 nucleotides read TGTGCCAGCAGTCCTCGGAGCATTCAGTACTTC. This sequence encodes CASSPRSIQYF.

The sample holds many counts of this clonotype. This CDR3 reads CASWTTGVWNEQFF. CDR3 nucleotide sequence: TGTGCCAGCTGGACGACGGGAGTGTGGAATGAGCAGTTCTTC. This rearrangement joins TRBV6-1 to TRBJ2-1, with a weak D call TRBD2 (6 bases). The germline V and J ends were trimmed by 8 bases and 7 bases, with 18 bases remaining between them. The CDR3 covers 14 residues. Germline CDR1 is MNHNS and CDR2 is SASEGT.

J is TRBJ2-3 and V is TRBV9; 10 nucleotides align to TRBD1. The ends lost 3 bases at V and 3 bases at J; junction bases unmatched: 4. The CDR3 is 15 amino acids. Germline V gene sequence: CDR1 SGDLS, CDR2 YYNGEE. CDR3 DNA sequence: TGTGCCAGCAGCGGAGGACAGGGGGGAACAGATACGCAGTATTTT. It codes for CASSGGQGGTDTQYF.

There are a few counts of this clonotype. The chain couples TRBV20-1 to TRBJ2-5; tentatively, D is TRBD2 (5 bases). The CDR3 runs 19 residues. V shed 0 bases and J shed 4 bases, with 27 bases lying between them. The germline V gene has CDR1 DFQATT and CDR2 SNEGSKA (reference sequence). CDR3 sequence (DNA): TGCAGTGCTAGAGATCGTTATGCCCAGCGGCATATAATTGCAGAGACCCAGTACTTC. This codes for CSARDRYAQRHIIAETQYF.

This CDR3 is CASSLSISAGKRNEQFF. CDR3 DNA sequence: TGTGCCAGCAGCCTTTCCATATCAGCGGGAAAGCGCAATGAGCAGTTCTTC. The chain combines TRBV4-2 with TRBJ2-1; 7 bases are shared with TRBD2. The germline V gene encodes CDR1 LGHNA and CDR2 YNFKEQ. The CDR3 length is 17 residues. Trimming removed 4 bases from V and 6 bases from J; junction bases left unmatched: 15.

Details on this clonotype: A junction end diverges from the germline sequence, so it may reflect a read error. The rearrangement uses TRBV4-1 and TRBJ1-5; D not resolved. The germline CDR1 and CDR2 sequences are MGHRA and YSYEKL. The CDR3 covers 13 residues. For the CDR3, the DNA is TGTGCCAGCAGCCAAGGAGCTTCCAAGGCCCAGCATTTT. Translating gives CASSQGASKAQHF.

V is TRBV9 and J is TRBJ2-1; the D call may be TRBD1 or TRBD2 (5 bases each). Trimming stripped 3 bases from V and 8 bases from J, with 15 bases between. This CDR3 contains 14 residues. Germline V lookup: CDR1 SGDLS, CDR2 YYNGEE. The CDR3 spells CASSEGRGRDEQFF. The CDR3 coding sequence is TGTGCCAGCAGCGAGGGACGAGGAAGGGATGAGCAGTTCTTC.

This clonotype has a handful of counts. This chain links TRBV6-2 or TRBV6-3 with TRBJ2-7; D remains ambiguous. The CDR3 is 15 residues long. Between the trimmed V and J ends, which lost 6 bases and 1 base, there was a span of 16 bases. Germline CDR1 and CDR2: MNHEY and SVGEGT. This CDR3 reads CASSRTPRPSYEQYF. Written as DNA, the CDR3 is TGTGCCAGCAGCCGTACTCCACGACCTTCCTACGAGCAGTACTTC.

V and J are TRBV30 and TRBJ1-4; D unresolved. This CDR3 comprises 14 residues. The V end lost 0 bases, the J end lost 7 bases, and 12 bases lay between the germline ends. Germline V CDR1 and CDR2: GTSNPN, SVGIG (reference sequence). CDR3 region: CAWSVRAQREKLFF. CDR3 coding DNA: TGTGCCTGGAGTGTACGGGCCCAGCGTGAAAAACTGTTTTTT.

The V gene is TRBV29-1, the J gene TRBJ1-1; possible D gene TRBD1, 5 bases. The CDR3 loop spans 14 amino acids. The V gene lost 4 bases and the J gene lost 5 bases, with 17 bases spanning the gap. The germline CDR1 and CDR2 sequences are SQVTM and ANQGSEA. CDR3 DNA sequence: TGCAGCGTTGCTGGGGGGGTTATGGGTACTGAAGCTTTCTTT. Translating it yields CSVAGGVMGTEAFF.

Comment on this clonotype: Since a much larger clone is just one base distant, this may be a read error. The CDR3 loop is CASSPGQALSYERYF. CDR3 DNA: TGTGCCAGCAGCCCTGGACAGGCCCTCTCCTACGAGCGGTACTTC. The chain employs TRBV11-2 and TRBJ2-7; 7 bases are shared with TRBD1. The CDR3 sequence is 15 residues long. Germline V gives CDR1 SGHAT, CDR2 FQNNGV. Filled out from reference TRBV11-2 and TRBJ2-7, the complete variable domain reads EAGVAQSPRYKIIEKRQSVAFWCNPISGHATLYWYQQILGQGPKLLIQFQNNGVVDDSQLPKDRFSAERLKGVDSTLKIQPAKLEDSAVYLCASSPGQALSYERYFGPGTRLTVT.

This clonotype was seen a few times. The chain has TRBV6-6 and TRBJ2-1, with D perhaps being TRBD1 or TRBD2 (5 bases each). The germline V gene has CDR1 MNHNY and CDR2 SVGAGI (reference sequence). Deletions cut 2 bases from V and 0 bases from J, with 14 bases between. The CDR3 consists of 17 residues. The CDR3 nucleotides are TGTGCCAGCAGTTACCCCCCCGGGACGGCCTCCTACAATGAGCAGTTCTTC. It yields the protein CASSYPPGTASYNEQFF.

The table lists this clonotype with many counts. V is TRBV6-1 and J is TRBJ1-2, with D hard to call. Germline-derived CDR1 and CDR2 are MNHNS and SASEGT. The V end lost 3 bases, the J end lost 8 bases, and 13 bases lay between the germline ends. This CDR3 spans 13 amino acids. The CDR3 here is CASSEGSRWGYTF. The CDR3 DNA sequence: TGTGCCAGCAGTGAGGGCAGCCGATGGGGCTACACCTTC.

Points on this clonotype: The junction departs from the called germline gene at one end, perhaps through a read error. The rearrangement links TRBV15 to TRBJ2-1; D perhaps matches TRBD2 (5 bases). The CDR3 runs 14 residues. Germline CDR1 reads LNHNV; CDR2 reads YYDKDF (reference sequence). CDR3 protein: CATSRDLEEWEQVF. CDR3 sequence (DNA): TGTGCAACCAGCAGAGATCTGGAGGAATGGGAGCAGGTCTTC.

This clonotype has only a few counts. This sequence joins TRBV18 and TRBJ1-1; D possibly corresponds to TRBD1 (5 bases). The CDR3 sequence is 16 residues long. Looked up from germline, CDR1 is KGHSH and CDR2 is LQKENI. V was cut by 6 bases and J by 0 bases, with 17 bases left in between. CDR3 residues: CASSQQTEIMNTEAFF. CDR3 bases: TGTGCCAGCTCCCAGCAGACAGAGATAATGAACACTGAAGCTTTCTTT.